This T cell receptor beta chain was sequenced during a study of T cell responses to AZD1222 COVID-19 vaccine. Background on the study: Second doses were pooled across both intervals (about 4 or about 12 weeks).

The assay was immunoSEQ multiplex PCR, and TCRdb's table has in-frame clones only and misses some. The sample records 45,000 to 55,000 clones, about 88% being singletons. General study points: Donors were chiefly white British, with a greater number of females, and clonal diversity was perhaps underestimated. Nearly half of spike-specific TCRs reportedly target unmutated variant regions.

V was trimmed by 4 bases and J by 4 bases, leaving 11 bases between them. CDR3 length equals 14 residues. Germline V CDR1 and CDR2: MNHNS, SASEGT. To note about this clone: As yet, its antigen is unknown.

The sequence was collected from an adult in good health. The sample in question was peripheral blood, obtained on day 0 of AZD1222 vaccination. The chain combines TRBV6-1 with TRBJ1-3, with D perhaps matching TRBD1 (6 bases). For the CDR3, the DNA is TGTGCCAGCAGTGGAGGGGGGCCGGGAAACACCATATATTTT. Residues: CASSGGGPGNTIYF.